This T cell receptor (beta chain) was documented in a study of shared clonotypes between healthy human individuals. The protocol was immunoSEQ multiplex PCR, while the TCRdb copy is restricted to in-frame clones and leaves out a portion. The sample includes 1.6 million or so clones, approximately 98.5% of them seen just once. Study observations and caveats: Generation probability values for non-shared clonotypes were lower than those for clonotypes shared by all four donors.

The V and J ends lost 5 bases and 0 bases respectively, with 11 bases between them. This CDR3 comprises 15 residues. Germline V gene lookup returns CDR1 MNHEY and CDR2 SVGAGI. A word on this clone: Its cognate antigen is unknown.

All participating donors were Caucasian adults from Nashville, Tennessee. Specimen: naive CD4+ T cells sorted from blood. The subset: CD45RA+ positively selected. The genes are TRBV6-5 and TRBJ1-3; D unclear. The TCR originated in a man aged 25-45 years in good health. DNA of the CDR3: TGTGCCAGCAGTCAGGCCCATCTCTCTGGAAACACCATATATTTT. Translating it yields CASSQAHLSGNTIYF.